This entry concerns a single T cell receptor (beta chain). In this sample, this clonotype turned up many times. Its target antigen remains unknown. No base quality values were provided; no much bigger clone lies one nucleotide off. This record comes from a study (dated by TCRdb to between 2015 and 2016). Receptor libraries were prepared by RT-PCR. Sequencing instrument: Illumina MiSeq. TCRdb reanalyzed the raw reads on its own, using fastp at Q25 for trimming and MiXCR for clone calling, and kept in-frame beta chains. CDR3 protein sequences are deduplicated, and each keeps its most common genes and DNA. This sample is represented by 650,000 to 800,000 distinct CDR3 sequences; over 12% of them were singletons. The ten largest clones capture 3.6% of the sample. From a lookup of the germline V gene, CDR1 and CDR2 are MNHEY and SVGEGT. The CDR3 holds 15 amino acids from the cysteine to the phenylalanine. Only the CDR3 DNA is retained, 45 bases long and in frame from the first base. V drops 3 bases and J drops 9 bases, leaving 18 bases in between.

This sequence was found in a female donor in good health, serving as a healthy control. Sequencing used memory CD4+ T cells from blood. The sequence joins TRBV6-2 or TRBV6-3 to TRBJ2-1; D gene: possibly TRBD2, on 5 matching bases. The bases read TGTGCCAGCAGTTATCGTTCCCCCTTAGGGAGTGAGCAGTTCTTC. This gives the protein CASSYRSPLGSEQFF.